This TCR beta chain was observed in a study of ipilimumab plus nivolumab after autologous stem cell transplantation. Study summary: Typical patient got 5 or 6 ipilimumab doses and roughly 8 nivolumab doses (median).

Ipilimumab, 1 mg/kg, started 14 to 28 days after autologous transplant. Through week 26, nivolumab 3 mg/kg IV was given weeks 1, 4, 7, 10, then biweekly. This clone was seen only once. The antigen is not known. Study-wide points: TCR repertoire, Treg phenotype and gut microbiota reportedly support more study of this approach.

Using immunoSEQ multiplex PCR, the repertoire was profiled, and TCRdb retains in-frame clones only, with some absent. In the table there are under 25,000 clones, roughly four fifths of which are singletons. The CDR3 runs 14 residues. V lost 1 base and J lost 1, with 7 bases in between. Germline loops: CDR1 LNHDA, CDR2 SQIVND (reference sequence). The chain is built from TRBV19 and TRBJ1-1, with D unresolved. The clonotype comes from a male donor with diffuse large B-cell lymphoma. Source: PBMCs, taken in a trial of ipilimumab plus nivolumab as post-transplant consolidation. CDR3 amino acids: CASSIGERNTEAFF. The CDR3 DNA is TGTGCCAGTAGTATAGGGGAAAGGAACACTGAAGCTTTCTTT.